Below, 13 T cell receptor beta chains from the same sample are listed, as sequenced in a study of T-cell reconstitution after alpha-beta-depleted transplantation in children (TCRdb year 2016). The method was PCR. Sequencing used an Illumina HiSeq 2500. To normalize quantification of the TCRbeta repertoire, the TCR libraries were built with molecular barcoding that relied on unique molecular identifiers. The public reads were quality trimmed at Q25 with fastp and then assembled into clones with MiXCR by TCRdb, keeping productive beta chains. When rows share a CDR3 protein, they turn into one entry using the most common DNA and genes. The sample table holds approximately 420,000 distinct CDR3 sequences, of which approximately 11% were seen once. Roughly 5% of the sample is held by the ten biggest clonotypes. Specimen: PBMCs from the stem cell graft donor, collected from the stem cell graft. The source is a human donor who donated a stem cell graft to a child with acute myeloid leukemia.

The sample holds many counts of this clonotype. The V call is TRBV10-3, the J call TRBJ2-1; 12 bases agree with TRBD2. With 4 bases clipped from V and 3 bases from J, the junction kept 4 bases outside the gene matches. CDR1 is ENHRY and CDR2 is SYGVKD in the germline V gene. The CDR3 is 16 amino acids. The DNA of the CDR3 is TGTGCCATCAGTGGGGCTAGCGGGGGGGACTACAATGAGCAGTTCTTC. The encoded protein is CAISGASGGDYNEQFF.

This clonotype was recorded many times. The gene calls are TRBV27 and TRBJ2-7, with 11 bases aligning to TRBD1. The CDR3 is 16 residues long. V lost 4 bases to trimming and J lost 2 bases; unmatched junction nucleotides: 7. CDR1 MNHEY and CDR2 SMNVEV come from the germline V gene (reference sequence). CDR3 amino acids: CASSSPWGQGAYEQYF. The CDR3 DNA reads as TGTGCCAGCAGTTCGCCCTGGGGACAGGGGGCCTACGAGCAGTACTTC.

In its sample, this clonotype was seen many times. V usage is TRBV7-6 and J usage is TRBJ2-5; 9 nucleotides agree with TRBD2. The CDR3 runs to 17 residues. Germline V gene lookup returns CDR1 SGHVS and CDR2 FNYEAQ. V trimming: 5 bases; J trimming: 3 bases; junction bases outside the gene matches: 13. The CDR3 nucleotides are TGTGCCAGCAGCGCCCCTATCGGCGGGGGGGGTGAAGAGACCCAGTACTTC. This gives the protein CASSAPIGGGGEETQYF.

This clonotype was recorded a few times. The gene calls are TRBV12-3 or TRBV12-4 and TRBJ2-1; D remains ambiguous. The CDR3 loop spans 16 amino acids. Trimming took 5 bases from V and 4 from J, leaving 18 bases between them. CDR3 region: CASSKFSISLYNEQFF. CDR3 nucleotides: TGTGCCAGCAGTAAATTTTCGATCTCCCTTTACAATGAGCAGTTCTTC.

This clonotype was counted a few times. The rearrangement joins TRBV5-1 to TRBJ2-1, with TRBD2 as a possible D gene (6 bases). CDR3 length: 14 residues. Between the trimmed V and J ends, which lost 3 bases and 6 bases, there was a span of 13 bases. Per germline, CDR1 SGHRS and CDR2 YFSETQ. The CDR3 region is CASSWARGTNEQFF. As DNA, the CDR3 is TGCGCCAGCAGCTGGGCCCGGGGGACCAATGAGCAGTTCTTC. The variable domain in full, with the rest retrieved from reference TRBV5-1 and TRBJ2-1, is KAGVTQTPRYLIKTRGQQVTLSCSPISGHRSVSWYQQTPGQGLQFLFEYFSETQRNKGNFPGRFSGRQFSNSRSEMNVSTLELGDSALYLCASSWARGTNEQFFGPGTRLTVL.

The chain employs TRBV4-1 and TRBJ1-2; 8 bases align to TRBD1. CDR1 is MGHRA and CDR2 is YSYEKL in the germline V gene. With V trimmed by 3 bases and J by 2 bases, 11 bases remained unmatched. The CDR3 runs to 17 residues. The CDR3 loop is CASSHPSRQGLNYGYTF. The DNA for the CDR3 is TGCGCCAGCAGCCATCCTTCTCGACAGGGGTTAAACTATGGCTACACCTTC.

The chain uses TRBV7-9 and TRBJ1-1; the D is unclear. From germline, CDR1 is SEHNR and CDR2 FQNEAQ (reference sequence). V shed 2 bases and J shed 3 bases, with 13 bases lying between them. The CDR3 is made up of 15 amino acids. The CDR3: CASSLIWGKDTEAFF. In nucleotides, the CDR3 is TGTGCCAGCAGCTTAATCTGGGGTAAAGACACTGAAGCTTTCTTT.

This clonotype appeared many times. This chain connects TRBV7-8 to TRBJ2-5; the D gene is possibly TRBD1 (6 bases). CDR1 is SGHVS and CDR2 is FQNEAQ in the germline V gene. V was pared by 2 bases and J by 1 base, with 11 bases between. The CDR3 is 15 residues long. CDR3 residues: CASSLPGTFQETQYF. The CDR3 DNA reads TGTGCCAGCAGCTTACCAGGGACATTCCAAGAGACCCAGTACTTC.

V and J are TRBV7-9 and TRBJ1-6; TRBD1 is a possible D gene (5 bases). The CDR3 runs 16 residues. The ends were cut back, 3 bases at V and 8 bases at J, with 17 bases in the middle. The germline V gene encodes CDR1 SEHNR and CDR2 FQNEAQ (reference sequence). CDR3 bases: TGTGCCAGCAGCTTCCTAGTTCGGGGGAAGGATTCACCCCTCCACTTT. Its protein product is CASSFLVRGKDSPLHF.

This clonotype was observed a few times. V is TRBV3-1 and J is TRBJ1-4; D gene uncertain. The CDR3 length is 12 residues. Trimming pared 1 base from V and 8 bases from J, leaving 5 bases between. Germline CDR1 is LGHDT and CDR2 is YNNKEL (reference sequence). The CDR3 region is CASSQAGEKLFF. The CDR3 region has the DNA TGTGCCAGCAGCCAAGCGGGAGAAAAACTGTTTTTT.

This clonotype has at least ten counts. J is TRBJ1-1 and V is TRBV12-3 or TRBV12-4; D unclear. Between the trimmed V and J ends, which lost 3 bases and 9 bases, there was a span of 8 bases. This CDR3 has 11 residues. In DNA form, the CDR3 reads TGTGCCAGCAGTTTGTCATTTAAAGCTTTCTTT. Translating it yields CASSLSFKAFF.

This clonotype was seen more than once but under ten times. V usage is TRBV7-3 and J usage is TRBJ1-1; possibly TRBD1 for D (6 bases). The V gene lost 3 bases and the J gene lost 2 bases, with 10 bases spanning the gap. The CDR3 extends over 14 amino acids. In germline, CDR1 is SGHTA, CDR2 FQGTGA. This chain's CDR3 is CASSLGGHNTEAFF. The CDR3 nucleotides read TGTGCCAGCAGCTTGGGGGGGCATAACACTGAAGCTTTCTTT.

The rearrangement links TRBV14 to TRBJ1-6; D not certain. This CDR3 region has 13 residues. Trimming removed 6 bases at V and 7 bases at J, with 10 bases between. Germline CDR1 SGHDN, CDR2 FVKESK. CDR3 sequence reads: CASSRVLNSPLHF. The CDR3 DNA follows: TGTGCCAGCAGTCGTGTCCTGAATTCACCCCTCCACTTT.